What follows are 16 T cell receptor beta chains derived from one specimen sequenced in a study of T cell repertoires in cytomegalovirus infection. TCRdb redid the calling of the reads with MiXCR, one entry per CDR3 protein. The sample lists under 600,000 distinct CDR3 sequences, more than 15% seen once, with 20% to 30% in the top ten. The sequencing input was CD8+ T cells from PBMCs. These receptor sequences come from a human donor in good health (CMV status not recorded). Some clones in this sample may be carry-over from other donors' samples.

This clonotype was detected a few times. This sequence joins TRBV11-1 and TRBJ1-1; maybe TRBD1 (5 bases). There are 12 residues in the CDR3. Germline V gene lookup returns CDR1 SGHAT and CDR2 FQDESV (reference sequence). V lost 10 bases and J 5 bases, leaving 14 bases between the germline ends. Written as DNA, the CDR3 is TGTGCCACCCGGGGGGAAGGGACTGAAGCTTTCTTT. Translation gives CATRGEGTEAFF.

This clonotype was recorded many times. The chain uses TRBV7-9 and TRBJ1-5; no firm D call. CDR3 length equals 14 residues. Trimming shortened V by 5 bases and J by 1 base, and 9 bases separated the two germline ends. Germline CDR1 SEHNR, CDR2 FQNEAQ (reference sequence). As DNA, the CDR3 is TGTGCCAGCAGCAGAGGGATGAGCAATCAGCCCCAGCATTTT. This codes for CASSRGMSNQPQHF.

This clonotype was observed at least ten times. The V gene is TRBV7-9, the J gene TRBJ2-1; D might be TRBD1 (6 bases). Deletions cut 1 base from V and 2 bases from J, with 12 bases between. The CDR3 is made up of 16 amino acids. The germline V gene has CDR1 SEHNR and CDR2 FQNEAQ (reference sequence). The CDR3 DNA reads TGTGCCAGCAGCTTAGTGGGACAAGGAGCCTACAATGAGCAGTTCTTC. Its protein is CASSLVGQGAYNEQFF.

With respect to this clonotype: A read error is possible here, since a much larger clone lies one base away. The gene calls are TRBV14 and TRBJ2-3; D is unresolved. CDR1 and CDR2 (germline): SGHDN, FVKESK. V was shortened by 6 bases and J by 0 bases, with 13 bases between the two germline ends. The length of the CDR3 is 15 residues. The CDR3 DNA reads as TGTGCCAGCAGATCGACGTACCGCAGCACAGATACGCAGTATTTT. It codes for CASRSTYRSTDTQYF.

V and J are TRBV20-1 and TRBJ2-1; 9 nucleotides align to TRBD2. This CDR3 region has 15 residues. CDR1 and CDR2 (germline): DFQATT, SNEGSKA (reference sequence). V shed 6 bases, J shed 5 bases, and the junction held 11 bases outside the gene matches. CDR3 nucleotide sequence: TGCAGTGCCAGTTTTAGACTAGCGGAGGACAATGAGCAGTTCTTC. It encodes CSASFRLAEDNEQFF.

On this clonotype: Given a much more abundant clone one base away, this may be a read error. V is TRBV6-1 and J is TRBJ2-1; TRBD2 aligns across 11 bases. Germline V gene sequence: CDR1 MNHNS, CDR2 SASEGT. The CDR3 is 15 amino acids. Trimming removed 8 bases from V and 4 bases from J; junction bases left unmatched: 7. This CDR3 is CASLPGTSGYNEQFF. The CDR3 DNA sequence: TGTGCCAGCTTACCAGGGACTAGCGGATACAATGAGCAGTTCTTC.

At least ten counts were recorded for this clonotype. The J gene is TRBJ1-3, the V gene TRBV27; possible D gene TRBD1, 5 bases. From germline, CDR1 is MNHEY and CDR2 SMNVEV (reference sequence). The V end lost 0 bases, the J end lost 4 bases, and 10 bases lay between the germline ends. The CDR3 loop spans 15 amino acids. The CDR3 loop reads CASSLSPGSGNTIYF. The CDR3 nucleotides are TGTGCCAGCAGTTTATCACCAGGGTCCGGAAACACCATATATTTT.

The J gene is TRBJ2-3, the V gene TRBV6-5; 9 bases map to TRBD2. CDR3 length equals 15 residues. The junction had 8 bases not matched to a gene; V was cut back by 7 bases and J by 3 bases. In germline, CDR1 is MNHEY, CDR2 SVGAGI. CDR3 sequence: CASTESGGKTDTQYF. The CDR3 DNA follows: TGTGCCAGCACCGAAAGCGGGGGGAAGACAGATACGCAGTATTTT.

This clonotype was seen many times. This sequence joins TRBV7-3 and TRBJ1-1; maybe TRBD1 (5 bases). V lost 2 bases to trimming and J lost 3 bases, with 10 bases between them. The CDR3 is 14 amino acids. Germline V gene data show CDR1 as SGHTA and CDR2 as FQGTGA. The CDR3 is CASSLLGGDTEAFF. The CDR3 coding sequence is TGTGCCAGCAGCTTATTGGGAGGGGACACTGAAGCTTTCTTT.

Only a few counts were recorded for this clonotype. The chain employs TRBV27 and TRBJ2-1; D may be TRBD1 (6 bases). Per germline, CDR1 MNHEY and CDR2 SMNVEV (reference sequence). CDR3 length: 13 amino acids. The V gene lost 4 bases and the J gene lost 8 bases, with 12 bases spanning the gap. The CDR3 reads CASSYSEGDEQFF. CDR3 DNA sequence: TGTGCCAGCAGTTACTCCGAGGGGGATGAGCAGTTCTTC.

This clonotype occurred a few times. The chain links TRBV20-1 to TRBJ1-1, with TRBD1 as a possible D gene (5 bases). This CDR3 is 12 amino acids long. Trimming left V 5 bases short and J 5 bases short, with 12 bases between. From germline, CDR1 is DFQATT and CDR2 SNEGSKA (reference sequence). The CDR3 nucleotides are TGCAGTGCTTCTACAGGTTCTACTGAAGCTTTCTTT. Amino acid sequence: CSASTGSTEAFF.

Many counts were recorded for this clonotype. V is TRBV7-2 and J is TRBJ2-7, with 11 bases aligning to TRBD1. The CDR3 is 17 residues long. Germline V gene data show CDR1 as SGHTA and CDR2 as FQGNSA. Losses at the gene ends were 3 bases for V and 2 bases for J; bases not matched to a gene: 9. As DNA, the CDR3 is TGTGCCAGCAGCTTCCCCCGGGACAGGGGGGGACCCTACGAGCAGTACTTC. Encoded protein: CASSFPRDRGGPYEQYF.

The gene calls are TRBV18 and TRBJ1-1; D is ambiguous. V dropped 2 bases and J dropped 4 bases, with 17 bases sitting between them. CDR1 is KGHSH, CDR2 LQKENI, per germline. CDR3 size: 16 residues. CDR3 nucleotides: TGTGCCAGCTCACCAGGGCCGAAATCCTGGGGCACTGAAGCTTTCTTT. It translates to CASSPGPKSWGTEAFF.

This clonotype was observed many times. The CDR3 nucleotides read TGTGCCAGCAGTCCCCGGACCGAACTACTGAACACTGAAGCTTTCTTT. Translation gives CASSPRTELLNTEAFF. V gene TRBV12-3 or TRBV12-4 combines with J gene TRBJ1-1; D unresolved. This CDR3 region has 16 residues. The V end was cut by 5 bases, the J end by 0 bases, with 16 bases between.

This clonotype has only a few counts. V usage is TRBV28 and J usage is TRBJ1-3; no definite D call. CDR3 size: 14 residues. Trimming shortened V by 5 bases and J by 4 bases, and 12 bases separated the two germline ends. Germline CDR1 is MDHEN and CDR2 is SYDVKM. CDR3 in DNA: TGTGCCAGCAGTGACTCCTTCAGGGGAAACACCATATATTTT. This gives the protein CASSDSFRGNTIYF.

This clonotype appeared many times. At one of its ends the junction is not consistent with the germline gene, which may arise from a read error. V gene TRBV7-7 combines with J gene TRBJ2-1; possibly TRBD2 for D (6 bases). The germline gives CDR1 SSHAT, CDR2 FNYEAQ (reference sequence). This CDR3 region has 15 residues. The CDR3 nucleotides are TGTGCTAGCAGCTTAGAGGCGGAGGGCATCAATGAGCAGTTCTTC. Translation gives CASSLEAEGINEQFF.